What follows are 5 T cell receptor beta chains derived from one specimen sequenced in a study of OX40 agonist ivuxolimab in advanced cancers. Some clones are missing from TCRdb's copy, which holds only in-frame ones; the method was immunoSEQ multiplex PCR. The sample lists over 35,000 clones, 75% to 90% occurring once. The starting material was CD4+ or CD8+ T cells sorted from blood, obtained in a trial of the OX40 agonist ivuxolimab. The receptors were sampled from an adult with an advanced solid tumor such as melanoma, head and neck, liver or kidney cancer.

This chain connects TRBV5-6 to TRBJ2-7, with TRBD1 identical over 7 bases. The junction had 15 bases not matched to a gene; V was cut back by 3 bases and J by 6 bases. This CDR3 comprises 16 residues. Germline CDR1 and CDR2: SGHDT and YYEEEE. CDR3 protein: CASSSTLDRFFGEQYF. The CDR3 nucleotides read TGTGCCAGCAGCTCTACCCTGGACAGGTTCTTCGGCGAGCAGTACTTC.

The chain has TRBV5-4 and TRBJ1-5; 7 bases line up with TRBD1. Looked up from germline, CDR1 is SGHNT and CDR2 is YYREEE (reference sequence). V trimming: 9 bases; J trimming: 5 bases; junction bases outside the gene matches: 11. This CDR3 region has 14 residues. The CDR3 region has the DNA TGTGCCACGTCACTCAGGGGGTTTGATCAGCCCCAGCATTTT. Amino acid sequence: CATSLRGFDQPQHF. Combining the CDR3 with reference TRBV5-4 and TRBJ1-5 gives the whole variable domain ETGVTQSPTHLIKTRGQQVTLRCSSQSGHNTVSWYQQALGQGPQFIFQYYREEENGRGNFPPRFSGLQFPNYSSELNVNALELDDSALYLCATSLRGFDQPQHFGDGTRLSIL.

The chain uses TRBV29-1 and TRBJ1-1; perhaps TRBD1 as D (5 bases). Trimming removed 4 bases at V and 5 bases at J, with 17 bases between. There are 14 residues in the CDR3. Germline V gene data show CDR1 as SQVTM and CDR2 as ANQGSEA. CDR3 sequence reads: CSVGRGGMGTEAFF. Here the CDR3 DNA reads TGCAGCGTTGGGCGCGGGGGTATGGGGACTGAAGCTTTCTTT.

The J gene is TRBJ2-7, the V gene TRBV9, with 10 bases lining up with TRBD2. The CDR3 length is 17 residues. V was pared by 0 bases and J by 3 bases, with 9 bases of the junction left unmatched. The germline CDR1 and CDR2 sequences are SGDLS and YYNGEE. DNA of the CDR3: TGTGCCAGCAGCGTAGCTTCCAGCGGGGGGGGACTCTACGAGCAGTACTTC. Its translation: CASSVASSGGGLYEQYF.

The chain uses TRBV15 and TRBJ2-5; 9 nucleotides align to TRBD1. Germline values: CDR1 LNHNV, CDR2 YYDKDF (reference sequence). The J segment lost 1 base and the V segment lost 7 bases, leaving 7 bases of the junction unmatched. This CDR3 spans 15 amino acids. CDR3 in DNA: TGTGCCACCACCCCGGGACAGGGTGCCCAAGAGACCCAGTACTTC. Amino acids: CATTPGQGAQETQYF.